The next 21 T cell receptor beta chains were all read from a single sample in a study of regulatory T cells. The PCR used 52 TRBV and 13 TRBJ primers. Data came from immunoSEQ multiplex PCR; TCRdb stores just in-frame clones and leaves some out. Of over 5,500 clones in the sample, roughly 80% were seen once. Sequenced material: CD8+ T cells sorted from blood. Receptor source: a child under 18 with CD3G deficiency.

This chain joins TRBV19 and TRBJ2-1; 7 nucleotides match TRBD1. The CDR3 runs to 13 residues. Germline V gene data show CDR1 as LNHDA and CDR2 as SQIVND (reference sequence). J was trimmed by 4 bases and V by 4 bases; bases with no gene match: 1. CDR3 region: CASSKGQYNEQFF. The CDR3 DNA sequence: TGTGCCAGTAGTAAGGGACAGTACAATGAGCAGTTCTTC.

V gene TRBV6-5 combines with J gene TRBJ1-2; weak D call: TRBD1 (5 bases). This CDR3 is built from 13 residues. V dropped 2 bases and J dropped 6 bases, with 10 bases sitting between them. Germline CDR1 reads MNHEY; CDR2 reads SVGAGI. The CDR3 here is CASSYVGAHGYTF. The DNA of the CDR3 is TGTGCCAGCAGTTACGTTGGGGCGCATGGCTACACCTTC.

The chain employs TRBV5-1 and TRBJ2-1; 8 bases map to TRBD2. The germline V gene has CDR1 SGHRS and CDR2 YFSETQ. This CDR3 has 16 amino acids. Trimming took 0 bases from V and 1 from J; bases not matched to a gene: 3. The chain's CDR3 is CASSLGAGGSYNEQFF. The CDR3 region has the DNA TGCGCCAGCAGCTTGGGTGCGGGGGGTTCCTACAATGAGCAGTTCTTC. The entire variable domain, with the rest obtained from reference TRBV5-1 and TRBJ2-1, is as follows: KAGVTQTPRYLIKTRGQQVTLSCSPISGHRSVSWYQQTPGQGLQFLFEYFSETQRNKGNFPGRFSGRQFSNSRSEMNVSTLELGDSALYLCASSLGAGGSYNEQFFGPGTRLTVL.

The rearrangement uses TRBV6-1 and TRBJ2-5, with D tentatively TRBD2 (6 bases). Germline assignment: CDR1 MNHNS and CDR2 SASEGT. V shed 6 bases and J shed 5 bases, with 13 bases lying between them. The CDR3 runs to 13 residues. The CDR3 DNA follows: TGTGCCAGCAGGGAAACTAGCAGGGAGACCCAGTACTTC. The encoded protein is CASRETSRETQYF.

The chain recombines TRBV7-8 with TRBJ2-1; either TRBD1 or TRBD2 may fit D (6 bases each). The V end lost 2 bases, the J end lost 6 bases, and 20 bases lay between the germline ends. Germline CDR1 is SGHVS and CDR2 is FQNEAQ. The CDR3 loop spans 17 amino acids. The CDR3 DNA follows: TGTGCCAGCAGCTTAATTGGGGGCGGGACCGCCGTCAATGAGCAGTTCTTC. Amino acids: CASSLIGGGTAVNEQFF.

The V gene is TRBV5-1, the J gene TRBJ2-3; D perhaps matches TRBD1 (6 bases). The CDR3 is made up of 17 amino acids. Germline lookup yields CDR1 SGHRS and CDR2 YFSETQ. Trimming took 5 bases from V and 2 from J, leaving 21 bases between them. The CDR3 protein is CASSSGLALGHTDTQYF. In DNA form, the CDR3 reads TGCGCCAGCAGTTCCGGACTCGCGCTGGGACACACAGATACGCAGTATTTT.

This clone turned up a few times. CDR3 coding DNA: TGTGCCACCCGACTAGCGGGAGCGGACGAGCAGTACTTC. Its translation is CATRLAGADEQYF. The V gene is TRBV10-3, the J gene TRBJ2-7; 12 nucleotides line up with TRBD2. The CDR3 consists of 13 residues. Germline V gene data show CDR1 as ENHRY and CDR2 as SYGVKD. After removal of 10 bases from V and 5 bases from J, the junction contained 6 bases not matched to a gene.

The genes are TRBV28 and TRBJ2-7; D perhaps matches TRBD1 (5 bases). Germline values: CDR1 MDHEN, CDR2 SYDVKM. Trimming shortened V by 3 bases and J by 7 bases, and 10 bases separated the two germline ends. The CDR3 has 12 residues. The chain's CDR3 is CASSLDTGEQYF. The DNA of the CDR3 is TGTGCCAGCAGTTTGGACACCGGGGAGCAGTACTTC.

The V and J genes are TRBV28 and TRBJ2-7; 8 bases agree with TRBD2. The germline V gene encodes CDR1 MDHEN and CDR2 SYDVKM. Trimming took 5 bases from V and 3 from J; bases not matched to a gene: 0. The CDR3 sequence is 12 residues long. The CDR3 nucleotides are TGTGCCAGCAGTACTAGCGGCTACGAGCAGTACTTC. This gives the protein CASSTSGYEQYF.

This clone was counted only a few times. The genes are TRBV10-3 and TRBJ2-1; TRBD1 matches at 9 bases. CDR3 length: 13 residues. After removal of 10 bases from V and 4 bases from J, the junction contained 5 bases not matched to a gene. The V gene's germline CDR1 is ENHRY and CDR2 SYGVKD. The chain's CDR3 is CATRDRVYNEQFF. For the CDR3, the DNA is TGTGCCACCCGGGACAGGGTGTACAATGAGCAGTTCTTC.

By share, this clone ranks as hyperexpanded. The junction and the germline gene differ at one end; a read error may be behind it. V usage is TRBV6-1 and J usage is TRBJ2-7; no definite D call. CDR1 is MNHNS and CDR2 is SASEGT in the germline V gene. This CDR3 contains 12 residues. CDR3 loop: CASSAIGTAPNF. In DNA form, the CDR3 reads TGTGCCAGCAGTGCTATTGGAACAGCCCCGAACTTC.

This chain uses TRBV4-1 with TRBJ2-7; 10 nucleotides agree with TRBD2. CDR3 length equals 15 residues. Germline trimming cut 4 bases from V and 0 bases from J; bases unmatched to any gene: 3. CDR1 is MGHRA and CDR2 is YSYEKL in the germline V gene. The CDR3: CASSLLAGASYEQYF. In nucleotides, the CDR3 is TGCGCCAGCAGCCTTCTAGCGGGGGCCTCCTACGAGCAGTACTTC.

V is TRBV28 and J is TRBJ1-4; a weak D match, TRBD1 (5 bases). Trimming removed 5 bases at V and 8 bases at J, with 15 bases between. The V gene's germline CDR1 is MDHEN and CDR2 SYDVKM. The CDR3 totals 14 residues. Here the CDR3 DNA reads TGTGCCAGCAGTCGACCGGGGGGGGAGGAAAAACTGTTTTTT. Amino acids: CASSRPGGEEKLFF.

This clone was seen only a few times. This is likely an artifact of a read error, given a far larger clone one base away. Other nucleotide sequences in the sample specify the same CDR3. The V call is TRBV6-1, the J call TRBJ2-7; D is unclear. V was clipped by 4 bases and J by 6 bases, with 7 bases between them. Germline CDR1 is MNHNS and CDR2 is SASEGT. CDR3 length: 11 residues. The DNA for the CDR3 is TGTGCCAGCAGTGCGGGTTCCGAGCAGTACTTC. This translates into CASSAGSEQYF.

The V and J genes are TRBV28 and TRBJ2-1, with a weak D call TRBD2 (6 bases). CDR1 is MDHEN and CDR2 is SYDVKM in the germline V gene. The CDR3 length is 14 residues. Trimming took off 5 bases at V and 6 bases at J, with 14 bases between the two ends. The CDR3 loop is CASSRAGLFNEQFF. The CDR3 nucleotides are TGTGCCAGCAGTCGGGCGGGACTCTTCAATGAGCAGTTCTTC.

The chain employs TRBV27 and TRBJ2-7; 9 nucleotides match TRBD2. CDR3 length: 15 amino acids. Germline V CDR1 and CDR2: MNHEY, SMNVEV (reference sequence). V lost 6 bases and J lost 6; bases outside the gene matches: 12. CDR3 amino acids: CASRPLAGGVSEQYF. The CDR3 coding sequence is TGTGCCAGCAGACCCTTGGCGGGAGGGGTCTCCGAGCAGTACTTC.

The rearrangement links TRBV10-3 to TRBJ2-7, with 7 positions matching TRBD2. Germline CDR1 ENHRY, CDR2 SYGVKD. Trimming cost V 4 bases and J 5 bases; bases outside gene matches: 5. This CDR3 is 13 amino acids long. The CDR3 DNA follows: TGTGCCATCAGTGTTGCTGGGGGGGACGAGCAGTACTTC. Its translation is CAISVAGGDEQYF.

The chain couples TRBV7-9 to TRBJ2-3, with TRBD2 identical over 8 bases. The CDR3 loop spans 14 amino acids. Trimming cost V 5 bases and J 3 bases; bases outside gene matches: 4. CDR1 is SEHNR and CDR2 is FQNEAQ in the germline V gene (reference sequence). The CDR3 region has the DNA TGTGCCAGCAGCCTGGGACTAGATACAGATACGCAGTATTTT. Translated, it gives CASSLGLDTDTQYF.

This clone is a singleton in its sample. The chain couples TRBV7-8 to TRBJ2-1; D gene unclear. CDR3 size: 16 residues. The germline V and J ends were trimmed by 1 base and 4 bases, with 14 bases remaining between them. Germline-derived CDR1 and CDR2 are SGHVS and FQNEAQ. The CDR3 protein is CASSLGGGYHYNEQFF. The CDR3 DNA reads TGTGCCAGCAGCTTAGGAGGTGGATATCATTACAATGAGCAGTTCTTC.

This chain connects TRBV9 to TRBJ2-2, with 13 bases lining up with TRBD2. The CDR3 runs 15 residues. J gave up 6 bases and V 2 bases, and 1 base lay outside the gene matches. Per germline, CDR1 SGDLS and CDR2 YYNGEE. The CDR3, as DNA: TGTGCCAGCAGCGTGGGACTAGCGGGACCCGGGGAGCTGTTTTTT. It is translated as CASSVGLAGPGELFF.

V and J are TRBV6-5 and TRBJ2-5; 12 bases line up with TRBD2. J was trimmed by 1 base and V by 4 bases; bases with no gene match: 4. CDR3 length: 16 residues. Germline V gene data show CDR1 as MNHEY and CDR2 as SVGAGI. CDR3 region: CASSSRTSGVQETQYF. The CDR3 DNA follows: TGTGCCAGCAGTTCCCGGACTAGCGGGGTCCAAGAGACCCAGTACTTC.